Listed below are T cell receptor beta chains from one sample, sequenced in a study of T-cell memory formation after mild COVID-19. TCRdb re-called the 5' RACE reads through MiXCR, storing one row per CDR3 protein. Of about 400,000 distinct CDR3 sequences listed, roughly an eighth are singletons. Sample: PBMCs or a T cell subset sorted from them (not recorded which). The receptors come from a man in his late teens or twenties who had mild COVID-19 (a few samples of this study predate the infection). Cell type and time point are not known. The CDR3 runs from the conserved cysteine through the conserved F or W. The D gene is left open where the match is weak. Expanded clones are given a class, and other clones once, few, many or no size at all.

NA	TRBV19	NA	TRBJ2-7	CATESRDYEQYF	TGTGCCACCGAAAGCAGAGACTACGAGCAGTACTTC
NA	TRBV6-6	NA	TRBJ1-6	CASSYSGTSSYNSPLHF	TGTGCCAGCAGTTACTCGGGGACAAGCTCCTATAATTCACCCCTCCACTTT
many	TRBV7-2	NA	TRBJ2-3	CASSQGGNRAQYF	TGTGCCAGCTCACAGGGCGGGAATCGTGCGCAGTATTTT
NA	TRBV4-1	NA	TRBJ2-5	CASSQGGHSGETQYF	TGCGCCAGCAGCCAAGGGGGCCACAGTGGGGAGACCCAGTACTTC
few	TRBV28	NA	TRBJ1-5	CASTQYQQPQHF	TGTGCCAGCACCCAGTACCAGCAGCCCCAGCATTTT
NA	TRBV10-3	NA	TRBJ1-1	CAISESTIMNTEAFF	TGTGCCATCAGTGAGTCAACAATCATGAACACTGAAGCTTTCTTT
NA	TRBV10-3	NA	TRBJ1-1	CAITLGENTEAFF	TGTGCCATCACCCTAGGGGAGAACACTGAAGCTTTCTTT
few	TRBV12-3/TRBV12-4	TRBD1	TRBJ1-2	CASTKQGTDGYTF	TGTGCCAGCACCAAACAGGGGACGGATGGCTACACCTTC
NA	TRBV28	NA	TRBJ2-3	CASGSTDTQYF	TGTGCCAGCGGGAGCACAGATACGCAGTATTTT
NA	TRBV4-1	NA	TRBJ2-3	CASSQGSGTDTQYF	TGCGCCAGCAGCCAAGGGAGCGGCACAGATACGCAGTATTTT
NA	TRBV29-1	TRBD1	TRBJ1-2	CSVGQGSYGYTF	TGCAGCGTAGGACAGGGTTCATATGGCTACACCTTC
few	TRBV5-6	NA	TRBJ2-1	CASSLSWIRPGEQFF	TGTGCCAGCAGCTTGAGCTGGATTAGACCGGGTGAGCAGTTCTTC
NA	TRBV28	NA	TRBJ1-1	CASKGRANTEAFF	TGTGCCAGCAAAGGCAGGGCGAACACTGAAGCTTTCTTT
few	TRBV12-5	TRBD1	TRBJ1-2	CASGLGDRGYGYTF	TGTGCTAGTGGTTTGGGGGACAGGGGGTATGGCTACACCTTC
NA	TRBV5-1	NA	TRBJ2-1	CASSLALGTNNEQFF	TGCGCCAGCAGCTTGGCCCTGGGGACCAACAATGAGCAGTTCTTC
few	TRBV6-6	NA	TRBJ2-2	CASTKVSGALNTGELFF	TGTGCCAGCACCAAGGTTTCAGGGGCTCTGAACACCGGGGAGCTGTTTTTT
NA	TRBV18	TRBD1	TRBJ2-3	CASSPPGRGRDTQYF	TGTGCCAGCTCACCACCGGGCAGGGGGCGAGATACGCAGTATTTT
many	TRBV3-1	TRBD2	TRBJ2-3	CASSLLGLAGDPRHSQYF	TGTGCCAGCAGCCTCCTGGGACTAGCGGGGGACCCCCGCCACTCGCAGTATTTT
few	TRBV12-3/TRBV12-4	NA	TRBJ1-6	CASSLGAGKNSPLHF	TGTGCCAGCAGTTTAGGGGCAGGCAAAAATTCACCCCTCCACTTT
NA	TRBV25-1	NA	TRBJ2-6	CASSELSHTGSGANVLTF	TGTGCCAGCAGTGAATTGTCCCACACGGGGTCAGGGGCCAACGTCCTGACTTTC
NA	TRBV6-2/TRBV6-3	TRBD2	TRBJ2-3	CASSPQRGARAGDTKYF	TGTGCCAGCAGCCCTCAGCGGGGGGCACGGGCGGGAGATACGAAGTATTTT
NA	TRBV14	NA	TRBJ1-2	CASSQAGSRYGYTF	TGTGCCAGCAGCCAAGCGGGGTCTCGGTATGGCTACACCTTC
few	TRBV4-3	NA	TRBJ2-1	CASSQLLGPLGDEQFF	TGCGCCAGCAGCCAGCTCCTCGGGCCCCTAGGCGATGAGCAGTTCTTC
few	TRBV7-9	TRBD1	TRBJ2-3	CASSFPGKRGQADTQYF	TGTGCCAGCAGCTTTCCCGGGAAAAGGGGGCAGGCAGATACGCAGTATTTT
few	TRBV4-2	NA	TRBJ2-4	CASSQGEAGTSNIQYF	TGTGCCAGCAGCCAAGGGGAAGCAGGGACTTCGAACATTCAGTACTTC
few	TRBV4-2	TRBD1	TRBJ2-4	CASSQDAGQGLKNIQYF	TGTGCCAGCAGCCAAGATGCGGGACAGGGGTTGAAAAACATTCAGTACTTC
few	TRBV6-1	NA	TRBJ2-1	CASSVGTSSYNEQFF	TGTGCCAGCAGTGTCGGCACAAGCTCCTACAATGAGCAGTTCTTC
many	TRBV7-7	TRBD1	TRBJ2-5	CASSLGQGATQYF	TGTGCTAGCAGCCTGGGACAGGGGGCGACCCAGTACTTC
few	TRBV7-9	NA	TRBJ1-3	CASRVTMGNTIYF	TGTGCCAGCAGGGTGACAATGGGAAACACCATATATTTT
NA	TRBV6-5	NA	TRBJ2-1	CASSYSMLGGETFF	TGTGCCAGCAGTTACTCGATGTTGGGCGGGGAGACGTTCTTC
many	TRBV20-1	NA	TRBJ1-5	CSAFGSDNQPQHF	TGCAGCGCCTTTGGGTCCGACAATCAGCCCCAGCATTTT
few	TRBV7-3	NA	TRBJ2-3	CASSPVATSTDTQYF	TGTGCCAGCAGCCCTGTTGCGACTAGCACAGATACGCAGTATTTT
NA	TRBV7-9	NA	TRBJ2-3	CASSTRRAGNTDTQYF	TGTGCCAGCAGCACCCGGAGGGCAGGGAACACAGATACGCAGTATTTT
NA	TRBV2	TRBD2	TRBJ2-1	CATATSGAPYNEQFF	TGTGCCACTGCGACTAGCGGGGCTCCGTATAATGAGCAGTTCTTC
few	TRBV11-2	NA	TRBJ1-1	CASRPEGTEAFF	TGTGCCAGCCGCCCAGAGGGCACTGAAGCTTTCTTT
NA	TRBV9	NA	TRBJ2-7	CASSPRDPTSGEQYF	TGTGCCAGCAGCCCCCGGGATCCTACCAGTGGGGAGCAGTACTTC
NA	TRBV30	NA	TRBJ1-5	CAWSVRWQGQPQHF	TGTGCCTGGAGTGTACGGTGGCAGGGCCAGCCCCAGCATTTT
few	TRBV5-4	TRBD2	TRBJ2-5	CASSLGDYGGTQYF	TGTGCCAGCAGCTTGGGGGACTACGGGGGGACCCAGTACTTC
many	TRBV9	TRBD1	TRBJ2-1	CASSNPGGNEQFF	TGTGCCAGCAGCAATCCAGGGGGTAATGAGCAGTTCTTC
NA	TRBV25-1	TRBD1	TRBJ2-7	CASSGAGQGYEQYF	TGTGCCAGCAGTGGCGCGGGACAGGGCTACGAGCAGTACTTC
few	TRBV5-1	NA	TRBJ1-1	CASSLRGADTEAFF	TGCGCCAGCAGCTTAAGGGGGGCTGACACTGAAGCTTTCTTT
few	TRBV12-3/TRBV12-4	NA	TRBJ1-2	CASNSNRVGYTF	TGTGCCAGCAACTCTAACAGGGTAGGCTACACCTTC
NA	TRBV9	TRBD2	TRBJ2-1	CASGAGERNEQFF	TGTGCCAGCGGGGCGGGGGAACGCAATGAGCAGTTCTTC
few	TRBV7-2	NA	TRBJ2-3	CASSLRRAETDTQYF	TGTGCCAGCAGCTTACGGCGGGCGGAAACAGATACGCAGTATTTT
NA	TRBV7-2	TRBD1	TRBJ2-6	CASSLAQRTGFSGANVLTF	TGTGCCAGCAGCTTAGCGCAAAGGACAGGGTTCTCTGGGGCCAACGTCCTGACTTTC
many	TRBV20-1	NA	TRBJ1-2	CSAIIPGAHDGYTF	TGCAGTGCTATAATACCAGGCGCCCATGATGGCTACACCTTC
few	TRBV7-3	NA	TRBJ2-3	CASSSHGAGSTDTQYF	TGTGCCAGCAGCTCCCATGGGGCAGGGAGCACAGATACGCAGTATTTT
many	TRBV7-6	NA	TRBJ2-2	CASSLDAGVSGELFF	TGTGCCAGCAGCTTAGACGCCGGGGTATCAGGGGAGCTGTTTTTT
many	TRBV27	NA	TRBJ2-7	CASSFRWLGGRGYEQYF	TGTGCCAGCAGTTTTCGCTGGTTGGGGGGCAGGGGCTACGAGCAGTACTTC
few	TRBV7-2	NA	TRBJ1-5	CASSWTVGSNQPQHF	TGTGCCAGCAGCTGGACCGTTGGGAGCAATCAGCCCCAGCATTTT
NA	TRBV11-2	NA	TRBJ1-2	CASSSWSGGYTF	TGTGCCAGCAGCTCATGGTCGGGTGGCTACACCTTC
NA	TRBV4-2	NA	TRBJ2-5	CASSQEGISGSDEETQYF	TGTGCCAGCAGCCAAGAGGGAATTTCAGGGTCGGACGAAGAGACCCAGTACTTC
NA	TRBV4-2	TRBD1	TRBJ1-2	CASSIRGLGYTF	TGTGCCAGCAGTATCAGGGGGCTCGGCTACACCTTC
few	TRBV20-1	TRBD2	TRBJ2-5	CSASGGKETQYF	TGCAGTGCTAGCGGGGGGAAAGAGACCCAGTACTTC
NA	TRBV28	TRBD1	TRBJ1-1	CASSPLGQGAAEAFF	TGTGCCAGCAGCCCACTGGGACAGGGGGCTGCTGAAGCTTTCTTT
few	TRBV7-2	NA	TRBJ1-2	CASSFSRQVDGYTF	TGTGCCAGCAGCTTTTCCCGGCAGGTTGATGGCTACACCTTC
NA	TRBV13	TRBD1	TRBJ2-3	CASSSETGTGSTDTQYF	TGTGCCAGCAGCTCCGAAACCGGGACAGGGAGCACAGATACGCAGTATTTT
many	TRBV7-2	NA	TRBJ1-1	CASSFDAEAFF	TGTGCCAGCAGCTTCGACGCTGAAGCTTTCTTT
few	TRBV7-8	TRBD2	TRBJ2-5	CATGGAGKTQYF	TGTGCCACCGGGGGGGCCGGGAAGACCCAGTACTTC